The rows below give T cell receptor beta chains drawn from one sample of a study of blood T cell repertoires in COVID-19. Sequencing used immunoSEQ multiplex PCR; TCRdb keeps in-frame clones, though not all of them. The sample carries approximately 60,000 clones, 86% recorded once. Sequenced input: peripheral blood. These receptors all come from a man in his fifties or sixties with active COVID-19. The CDR3 runs from the conserved cysteine through the conserved F or W. Each record gives: V gene, clone size, D gene, J gene, CDR3 DNA, CDR3 protein. A D gene is named only where the DNA matches it firmly. Clone size is shown for a subset of rows, as once, few, many or a class of expanded clone.

TRBV5-1	-	-	TRBJ2-7	TGCGCCAGCAGCCCCGGTTCCTCCTACGAGCAGTACTTC	CASSPGSSYEQYF
TRBV28	few	-	TRBJ1-5	TGTGCCAGCCGAACAGGTTCCGGGAATCAGCCCCAGCATTTT	CASRTGSGNQPQHF
TRBV10-3	-	TRBD1	TRBJ2-7	TGTGCCATCAGTGACCCGGGACAGGGTGTATCATCCTACGAGCAGTACTTC	CAISDPGQGVSSYEQYF
TRBV5-4	-	TRBD2	TRBJ2-5	TGTGCCAGTAGGGGCCAGCGGGGGGGCCGGGAGACCCAGTACTTC	CASRGQRGGRETQYF
TRBV4-2	-	TRBD2	TRBJ2-1	TGTGCCAGCAGCCCCCGCGTAGCGGGGGGGGAAAATGAGCAGTTCTTC	CASSPRVAGGENEQFF
TRBV19	-	TRBD2	TRBJ2-1	TGTGCCAGTAGTAATGGCGGGAGGTCGAGCTCCTACAATGAGCAGTTCTTC	CASSNGGRSSSYNEQFF
TRBV30	once	TRBD1	TRBJ1-2	TGTGCCTGGAGTGACGGGACAGTCGATGGCTACACCTTC	CAWSDGTVDGYTF
TRBV2	-	TRBD1	TRBJ2-7	TGTGCCAGCAGACAGGGGGTGAACTCCTACGAGCAGTACTTC	CASRQGVNSYEQYF
TRBV3-1/TRBV3-2	few	-	TRBJ1-4	TGTGCCAGCAGCCAAGCAGCGGGAGGTGAAAAACTGTTTTTT	CASSQAAGGEKLFF
TRBV19	-	-	TRBJ2-7	TGTGCCAGTAGTATAGCGGCAGCGGTGGCCTACGAGCAGTACTTC	CASSIAAAVAYEQYF
TRBV2	once	-	TRBJ2-2	TGTGCCAGCAGTGAGAGTGTCACCGGGGAGCTGTTTTTT	CASSESVTGELFF
TRBV5-1	-	-	TRBJ2-2	TGCGCCAGCAGCTTGCTGACCGGGAGCGACACCGGGGAGCTGTTTTTT	CASSLLTGSDTGELFF
TRBV6-5	-	-	TRBJ1-4	TGTGCCAGCAGTTACAGACAAGAGGGCGAAAAACTGTTTTTT	CASSYRQEGEKLFF
TRBV19	once	-	TRBJ2-5	TGTGCCAGTAGCACCCCCCCGGCTTTTCGGGTGACCCAGTACTTC	CASSTPPAFRVTQYF
TRBV6-4	-	-	TRBJ2-1	TGTGCCAGCAGCTTCAAGGGGGGGTATGAGCAGTTCTTC	CASSFKGGYEQFF
TRBV11-2	-	TRBD1	TRBJ2-2	TGTGCCAGCAGCTTAAACAGGGGGCAGGGCGGGGAGCTGTTTTTT	CASSLNRGQGGELFF
TRBV7-2	-	-	TRBJ2-7	TGTGCCAGCAGCTTACAGTCGAGACGGGGCTACGAGCAGTACTTC	CASSLQSRRGYEQYF
TRBV5-1	-	TRBD2	TRBJ2-7	TGCGCCAGCAGCACCAGCGGGGGACTCGCGGAGCAGTACTTC	CASSTSGGLAEQYF
TRBV11-3	-	TRBD1	TRBJ2-1	TGTGCCAGCAGCCTCACAGGGGGCGATTACAATGAGCAGTTCTTC	CASSLTGGDYNEQFF
TRBV28	once	-	TRBJ1-2	TGTGCCAGCAGTTCCCCGAGCAGGATGGTCTACACCTTC	CASSSPSRMVYTF
TRBV19	-	-	TRBJ2-7	TGTGCCAGTAGCCATAGGGAGGGGGGGTACGACGAGCAGTACTTC	CASSHREGGYDEQYF
TRBV5-4	-	-	TRBJ2-7	TGTGCCAGCAGCTTGACCGGGGAGGACGAGCAGTACTTC	CASSLTGEDEQYF
TRBV25-1	-	TRBD2	TRBJ2-1	TGTGCCAGCAGTGAGCCACCGGCGACTAGCCTCATTAGGGAGCAGTTCTTC	CASSEPPATSLIREQFF
TRBV21-1	-	-	TRBJ1-1	TGTGCCAGCAGCAAAGGGGAGGTCATGAACACTGAAGCTTTCTTT	CASSKGEVMNTEAFF